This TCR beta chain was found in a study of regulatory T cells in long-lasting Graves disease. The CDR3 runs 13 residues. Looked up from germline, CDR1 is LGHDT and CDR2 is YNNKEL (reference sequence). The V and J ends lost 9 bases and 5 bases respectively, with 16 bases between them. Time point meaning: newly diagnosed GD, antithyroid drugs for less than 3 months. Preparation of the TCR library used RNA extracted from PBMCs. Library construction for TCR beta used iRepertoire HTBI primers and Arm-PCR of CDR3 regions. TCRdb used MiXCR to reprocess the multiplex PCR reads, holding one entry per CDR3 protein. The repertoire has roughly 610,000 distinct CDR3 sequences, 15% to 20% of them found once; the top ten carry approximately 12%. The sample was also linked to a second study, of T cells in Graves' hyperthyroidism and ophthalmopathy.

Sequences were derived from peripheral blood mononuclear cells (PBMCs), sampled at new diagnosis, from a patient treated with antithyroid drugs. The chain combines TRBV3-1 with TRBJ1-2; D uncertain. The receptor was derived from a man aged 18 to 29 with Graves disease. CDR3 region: CASSPVIGYGYTF. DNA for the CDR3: TGTGCCAGTTCTCCAGTTATTGGGTATGGCTACACCTTC.